One and the same sample provided the 3 T cell receptor beta chains below, sequenced in a study of regulatory T cells in long-lasting Graves disease. Specified time point: persistent/refractory GD, antithyroid drugs over 5 years with positive TRAb. The TCR library used RNA extracted from PBMCs. HTBI primers from iRepertoire and Arm-PCR of CDR3 regions yielded the TCR beta libraries. From the multiplex PCR reads, TCRdb called clonotypes with MiXCR, one entry per CDR3 protein. The table includes a few hundred thousand distinct CDR3 sequences, roughly a fifth detected once. The material was peripheral blood mononuclear cells (PBMCs), obtained when the disease was refractory, from a patient treated with antithyroid drugs. The receptors shown here come from a female donor with Graves disease.

V is TRBV4-1 and J is TRBJ2-7, with D unresolved. V was trimmed by 0 bases and J by 6 bases, leaving 3 bases between them. The V gene's germline CDR1 is MGHRA and CDR2 YSYEKL. There are 11 residues in the CDR3. The CDR3 region is CASSQDFEQYF. The CDR3 coding sequence is TGCGCCAGCAGCCAAGATTTCGAGCAGTACTTC.

In its sample, this clonotype was seen a few times. The rearrangement uses TRBV28 and TRBJ2-5; maybe TRBD1 (5 bases). Deletions cut 6 bases from V and 5 bases from J, with 19 bases between. This CDR3 has 15 amino acids. Germline V gene sequence: CDR1 MDHEN, CDR2 SYDVKM. CDR3 sequence: CASRTSDSPRETQYF. CDR3 bases: TGTGCCAGCAGGACCTCTGACAGTCCGAGGGAGACCCAGTACTTC.

This clonotype was detected only a few times. Being one base from a much bigger clone, this may be a read error. The chain is built from TRBV11-2 and TRBJ2-7; D uncertain. CDR1 and CDR2 (germline): SGHAT, FQNNGV. V was shortened by 5 bases and J by 7 bases, with 9 bases between the two germline ends. The CDR3 sequence is 11 residues long. This CDR3 reads CASSLAQEQYF. CDR3 nucleotides: TGTGCCAGCAGCCTGGCGCAAGAGCAGTACTTC.